This record looks at one TCR beta chain sequence and its context. This sample is drawn from a study of cytotoxic CD8 clonotypes in ibrutinib-treated CLL. Sequencing used immunoSEQ multiplex PCR; TCRdb keeps in-frame clones, though not all of them. The table records more than 30,000 clones, approximately 70% of them present only once. The source material was PBMCs, sampled before ibrutinib treatment. This clonotype was obtained from a human donor with chronic lymphocytic leukemia.

In DNA, the CDR3 is TGTGCCAGCAGCCCCGACAGGGGAACGGTCACCGGGGAGCTGTTTTTT. It translates to CASSPDRGTVTGELFF. The rearrangement uses TRBV7-3 and TRBJ2-2; TRBD1 agrees at 8 bases. Trimming removed 5 bases from V and 4 bases from J; junction bases left unmatched: 9. The CDR3 extends over 16 amino acids. CDR1 is SGHTA, CDR2 FQGTGA, per germline.